A single T cell receptor beta chain is shown here with its context. Its specificity is not known. The record originates from a study of T cell responses to AZD1222 COVID-19 vaccine. Study-level findings and limits: Regions 160-218 and 743-854 held dominance among vaccine-associated CD4 TCRs, which spanned spike. Seropositive status at baseline applied to only 5 to 7 AZD1222 recipients.

In germline, CDR1 is MDHEN, CDR2 SYDVKM. The V end was cut by 5 bases, the J end by 3 bases, with 16 bases between. The CDR3 length is 15 residues. Assay: immunoSEQ multiplex PCR; the TCRdb copy retains only in-frame clones and omits some. The sample lists roughly 50,000 clones; 65% to 90% were seen once. V and J are TRBV28 and TRBJ1-2; possible D gene TRBD1, 5 bases. This clonotype was obtained from an adult who received the AZD1222 COVID-19 vaccine. The sequenced sample was peripheral blood, obtained 28 days after the second AZD1222 dose. The CDR3 bases are TGTGCCAGCAGTCCTGGGCCAGGGCTCGACTATGGCTACACCTTC. This codes for CASSPGPGLDYGYTF.